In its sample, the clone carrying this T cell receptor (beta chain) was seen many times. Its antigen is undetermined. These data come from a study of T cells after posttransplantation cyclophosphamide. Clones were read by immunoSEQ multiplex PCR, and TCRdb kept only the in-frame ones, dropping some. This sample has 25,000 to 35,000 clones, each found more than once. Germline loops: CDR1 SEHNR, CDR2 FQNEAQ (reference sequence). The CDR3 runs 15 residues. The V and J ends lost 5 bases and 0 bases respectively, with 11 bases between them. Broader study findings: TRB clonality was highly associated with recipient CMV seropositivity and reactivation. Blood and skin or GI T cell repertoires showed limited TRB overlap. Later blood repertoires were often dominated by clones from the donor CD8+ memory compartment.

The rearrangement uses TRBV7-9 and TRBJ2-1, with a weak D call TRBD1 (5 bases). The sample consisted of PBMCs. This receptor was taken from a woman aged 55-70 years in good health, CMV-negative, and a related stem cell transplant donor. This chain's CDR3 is CASSPGRSSYNEQFF. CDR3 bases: TGTGCCAGCAGCCCAGGGCGTAGCTCCTACAATGAGCAGTTCTTC.